The 30 T cell receptor beta chains given below trace back to one sample, sequenced in a study of control samples from healthy donors and cancer patients. Sequencing used immunoSEQ multiplex PCR; TCRdb keeps in-frame clones, though not all of them. Of approximately 89,000 clones listed, more than 75% were seen once; the top ten hold around 20%. The sample was blood. Source of these receptors: a man aged 30 to 39 in good health.

J is TRBJ1-1 and V is TRBV6-5; D might be TRBD1 (5 bases). V was trimmed by 7 bases and J by 0 bases, leaving 12 bases between them. Germline V gene lookup returns CDR1 MNHEY and CDR2 SVGAGI. The CDR3 is made up of 14 amino acids. CDR3 sequence (DNA): TGTGCCAGCAACAGACAGCGGATGAACACTGAAGCTTTCTTT. Residues: CASNRQRMNTEAFF.

V gene TRBV14 combines with J gene TRBJ2-5; the match to TRBD2 covers 13 bases. CDR3 size: 18 residues. The V gene's germline CDR1 is SGHDN and CDR2 FVKESK. V trimming: 3 bases; J trimming: 3 bases; junction bases outside the gene matches: 10. CDR3 nucleotide sequence: TGTGCCAGCAGCCAGCCCGGGACTAGCGGGGTGCTGAAAGAGACCCAGTACTTC. It codes for CASSQPGTSGVLKETQYF.

The chain combines TRBV19 with TRBJ1-1; 9 positions agree with TRBD1. The CDR3 totals 18 residues. In germline, CDR1 is LNHDA, CDR2 SQIVND (reference sequence). V lost 6 bases and J lost 1; bases outside the gene matches: 15. Here the CDR3 DNA reads TGTGCCAGTAGAACCAGAACAGGGACAGGGATAGCGAACACTGAAGCTTTCTTT. Its translation is CASRTRTGTGIANTEAFF.

This clone was counted once. The junction does not match germline at one end; this may be a read error. The chain combines TRBV2 with TRBJ1-2; D remains unclear. The germline CDR1 and CDR2 sequences are SNHLY and FYNNEI. This CDR3 has 13 amino acids. This chain's CDR3 is CASREGLNYGYTF. The CDR3 nucleotides read TGTGCCAGCAGAGAAGGACTTAACTATGGCTACACCTTC. The full variable domain, its missing parts supplied by reference TRBV2 and TRBJ1-2, is EPEVTQTPSHQVTQMGQEVILRCVPISNHLYFYWYRQILGQKVEFLVSFYNNEISEKSEIFDDQFSVERPDGSNFTLKIRSTKLEDSAMYFCASREGLNYGYTFGSGTRLTVV.

The rearrangement joins TRBV6-1 to TRBJ1-4; TRBD1 might be the D (6 bases). CDR3 length equals 16 residues. Germline CDR1 is MNHNS and CDR2 is SASEGT. Trimming removed 4 bases at V and 2 bases at J, with 14 bases between. This CDR3 reads CASSGYPGHTNEKLFF. DNA for the CDR3: TGTGCCAGCAGTGGTTACCCGGGACATACTAATGAAAAACTGTTTTTT.

V and J are TRBV27 and TRBJ1-5, with TRBD1 matching over 7 bases. CDR1 is MNHEY, CDR2 SMNVEV, per germline (reference sequence). There are 17 residues in the CDR3. Trimming removed 6 bases from V and 0 bases from J; junction bases left unmatched: 11. CDR3 loop: CASSSGTDSYSNQPQHF. The CDR3, as DNA: TGTGCCAGCAGCTCCGGGACAGACTCTTATAGCAATCAGCCCCAGCATTTT.

This clone was detected once. The chain links TRBV19 to TRBJ1-4; no definite D call. The CDR3 totals 14 residues. The ends were cut back, 8 bases at V and 4 bases at J, with 14 bases in the middle. The germline V gene encodes CDR1 LNHDA and CDR2 SQIVND (reference sequence). The CDR3 sequence: CASFSGVLNEKLFF. The CDR3 DNA follows: TGTGCCAGTTTTTCTGGGGTTCTTAATGAAAAACTGTTTTTT.

The genes are TRBV10-3 and TRBJ2-4; 7 bases fit TRBD1. V lost 7 bases and J lost 0; bases outside the gene matches: 12. CDR1 ENHRY and CDR2 SYGVKD come from the germline V gene. The CDR3 contains 17 residues. This CDR3 is CAIILPGQNLAKNIQYF. As DNA, the CDR3 is TGTGCCATCATTCTCCCGGGACAGAATCTAGCCAAAAACATTCAGTACTTC.

The genes are TRBV30 and TRBJ2-5, with D possibly being TRBD2 (7 bases). The CDR3 is made up of 15 amino acids. Trimming took off 0 bases at V and 6 bases at J, with 17 bases between the two ends. Germline values: CDR1 GTSNPN, CDR2 SVGIG (reference sequence). CDR3 sequence (DNA): TGTGCCTGGAGTGTAGGGTCTTCCGGGGGGCAGACCCAGTACTTC. It is translated as CAWSVGSSGGQTQYF.

This chain joins TRBV27 and TRBJ1-5; 8 bases fit TRBD1. V lost 5 bases and J lost 1; bases outside the gene matches: 1. CDR1 is MNHEY, CDR2 SMNVEV, per germline (reference sequence). The CDR3 consists of 14 residues. CDR3 coding DNA: TGTGCCAGCAGTCGACAGGGGAGCAATCAGCCCCAGCATTTT. It yields the protein CASSRQGSNQPQHF.

The count of this clone is one. CDR3 loop: CASSLLGLEQFF. For the CDR3, the DNA is TGTGCCAGCAGCTTATTGGGTCTCGAGCAGTTCTTC. V usage is TRBV7-9 and J usage is TRBJ2-1; no definite D call. V was clipped by 2 bases and J by 10 bases, with 9 bases between them. The CDR3 length is 12 residues. CDR1 is SEHNR, CDR2 FQNEAQ, per germline (reference sequence).

V gene TRBV4-1 combines with J gene TRBJ2-3; 7 bases agree with TRBD1. The CDR3 contains 16 residues. V shed 2 bases and J 4 bases; nucleotides not matched to a gene: 9. Germline CDR1 and CDR2: MGHRA and YSYEKL. In DNA, the CDR3 is TGCGCCAGCAGCCAAACCCGACAGGGAATCGCAGATACGCAGTATTTT. This encodes CASSQTRQGIADTQYF.

The chain has TRBV5-1 and TRBJ2-1; 7 positions agree with TRBD1. Germline V gives CDR1 SGHRS, CDR2 YFSETQ. Trimming at V came to 4 bases and at J to 15 bases, leaving 16 bases not matched to a gene. This CDR3 has 14 amino acids. CDR3 sequence reads: CASSVRTGTANGFF. CDR3 sequence (DNA): TGCGCCAGCAGCGTCAGAACTGGGACAGCAAACGGGTTCTTC.

In this sample, this clone turned up a few times. Other DNA sequences in this specimen translate into the identical CDR3. The V and J genes are TRBV24-1 and TRBJ1-5; D call uncertain. CDR1 KGHDR and CDR2 SFDVKD come from the germline V gene. V was shortened by 5 bases and J by 6 bases, with 10 bases between the two germline ends. The CDR3 has 13 amino acids. This chain's CDR3 is CATSGFSGQPQHF. In nucleotides, the CDR3 is TGTGCCACCAGTGGTTTTAGCGGTCAGCCCCAGCATTTT.

This rearrangement joins TRBV18 to TRBJ2-2; 7 bases align to TRBD1. CDR3 length: 17 amino acids. The trim removed 0 bases at V and 3 bases at J, leaving 7 bases unmatched. Germline CDR1 and CDR2: KGHSH and LQKENI. CDR3 sequence (DNA): TGTGCCAGCTCACCACCGGGAGACAGGGCCTACACCGGGGAGCTGTTTTTT. The encoded protein is CASSPPGDRAYTGELFF. The full variable domain, completed using reference TRBV18 and TRBJ2-2, is NAGVMQNPRHLVRRRGQEARLRCSPMKGHSHVYWYRQLPEEGLKFMVYLQKENIIDESGMPKERFSAEFPKEGPSILRIQQVVRGDSAAYFCASSPPGDRAYTGELFFGEGSRLTVL.

This chain joins TRBV5-4 and TRBJ2-5, with D perhaps TRBD1 (6 bases). V was trimmed by 0 bases and J by 2 bases, leaving 17 bases between them. CDR3 length equals 17 residues. From germline, CDR1 is SGHNT and CDR2 YYREEE (reference sequence). CDR3 in DNA: TGTGCCAGCAGCTTGGGGGGGCGCTACCGGGGACAAGAGACCCAGTACTTC. As protein: CASSLGGRYRGQETQYF.

The chain links TRBV2 to TRBJ2-2, with D hard to call. The CDR3 extends over 14 amino acids. Deletions cut 2 bases from V and 2 bases from J, with 6 bases between. CDR1 SNHLY and CDR2 FYNNEI come from the germline V gene. CDR3 in DNA: TGTGCCAGCAGTGAATATAGAAACACCGGGGAGCTGTTTTTT. Translation gives CASSEYRNTGELFF.

The J gene is TRBJ2-3, the V gene TRBV2; D gene unclear. Trimming left V 0 bases short and J 2 bases short, with 3 bases between. Germline V CDR1 and CDR2: SNHLY, FYNNEI. The CDR3 contains 13 residues. CDR3 DNA: TGTGCCAGCAGTGAAGCGGTCACAGATACGCAGTATTTT. Translation gives CASSEAVTDTQYF.

CDR3 residues: CASSLRVGRGRLDEQFF. DNA for the CDR3: TGTGCCAGCAGCTTAAGGGTTGGGCGGGGTAGGTTGGATGAGCAGTTCTTC. This sequence joins TRBV11-2 and TRBJ2-1, with D possibly matching TRBD2 (6 bases). V was cut by 2 bases and J by 8 bases, with 22 bases left in between. Germline V gene sequence: CDR1 SGHAT, CDR2 FQNNGV. CDR3 length: 17 residues.

The chain links TRBV9 to TRBJ1-5; D gene unclear. The CDR3 runs 13 residues. V gave up 1 base and J gave up 7 bases, with 9 bases separating them. Germline CDR1 and CDR2: SGDLS and YYNGEE. This chain's CDR3 is CASSVIDGQPQHF. The CDR3 bases are TGTGCCAGCAGCGTAATAGATGGGCAGCCCCAGCATTTT.

The chain couples TRBV5-4 to TRBJ1-1; D gene unclear. Germline V CDR1 and CDR2: SGHNT, YYREEE (reference sequence). This CDR3 has 13 residues. Between the trimmed V and J ends, which lost 6 bases and 5 bases, there was a span of 14 bases. CDR3 DNA sequence: TGTGCCAGCACAGACCCCCGAGGGACTGAAGCTTTCTTT. It yields the protein CASTDPRGTEAFF.

Many counts were recorded for this clone. The chain is built from TRBV6-2 or TRBV6-3 and TRBJ1-5, with 11 bases aligning to TRBD1. Germline CDR1 is MNHEY and CDR2 is SVGEGT. V shed 6 bases, J shed 6 bases, and the junction held 10 bases outside the gene matches. This CDR3 contains 16 residues. CDR3 coding DNA: TGTGCCAGCAGCCCATCCTTGGGACAGGGGGGTCAGCCCCAGCATTTT. Amino acids: CASSPSLGQGGQPQHF.

This clone was seen more than once but under ten times. V gene TRBV2 combines with J gene TRBJ1-5; D is unclear. The CDR3 has 15 residues. Per the germline V gene, CDR1 is SNHLY and CDR2 is FYNNEI. The germline V and J ends were trimmed by 1 base and 2 bases, with 9 bases remaining between them. Here the CDR3 DNA reads TGTGCCAGCAGTGAAGGCAGGAGGGGCAATCAGCCCCAGCATTTT. Protein product: CASSEGRRGNQPQHF.

The chain links TRBV6-6 to TRBJ1-2; 8 bases agree with TRBD1. J gave up 7 bases and V 0 bases, and 7 bases lay outside the gene matches. The germline V gene has CDR1 MNHNY and CDR2 SVGAGI (reference sequence). The CDR3 extends over 15 amino acids. The CDR3 reads CASSYSLDRGVGYTF. CDR3 nucleotides: TGTGCCAGCAGTTACTCCCTAGACAGGGGAGTTGGCTACACCTTC.

By its share, this clone is medium-sized. The rearrangement joins TRBV9 to TRBJ1-3, with 7 bases fitting TRBD1. Germline lookup yields CDR1 SGDLS and CDR2 YYNGEE. The trim removed 0 bases at V and 2 bases at J, leaving 2 bases unmatched. This CDR3 has 15 residues. CDR3 region: CASSVGQGAGNTIYF. The CDR3 nucleotides are TGTGCCAGCAGCGTAGGACAGGGAGCTGGAAACACCATATATTTT.

The CDR3 DNA reads as TGTGCCTGGAGTGAGGGACAGGGGACATATGGCTACACCTTC. This encodes CAWSEGQGTYGYTF. This chain joins TRBV30 and TRBJ1-2; 10 positions match TRBD1. CDR1 GTSNPN and CDR2 SVGIG come from the germline V gene (reference sequence). The V segment lost 1 base and the J segment 5 bases; nucleotides outside the gene matches: 4. The CDR3 loop spans 14 amino acids.

The chain employs TRBV7-3 and TRBJ2-1, with 8 bases aligning to TRBD2. Trimming removed 2 bases from V and 8 bases from J; junction bases left unmatched: 14. Germline CDR1 SGHTA, CDR2 FQGTGA. The CDR3 is 17 residues long. The DNA for the CDR3 is TGTGCCAGCAGCTTAGGTGGTACCGGGCTAGCGGGCTATGAGCAGTTCTTC. It translates to CASSLGGTGLAGYEQFF.

The V and J genes are TRBV2 and TRBJ2-5; no definite D call. Trimming stripped 6 bases from V and 6 bases from J, with 5 bases between. Per germline, CDR1 SNHLY and CDR2 FYNNEI. The CDR3 consists of 10 residues. CDR3 region: CASREKTQYF. CDR3 DNA sequence: TGTGCCAGCAGGGAGAAGACCCAGTACTTC.

The V gene is TRBV28, the J gene TRBJ1-2, with a tentative D call TRBD1 (6 bases). CDR3 length equals 15 residues. CDR1 MDHEN and CDR2 SYDVKM come from the germline V gene. The V end was cut by 5 bases, the J end by 2 bases, with 15 bases between. The CDR3 spells CASSPQGRVNYGYTF. CDR3 nucleotides: TGTGCCAGCAGTCCACAGGGAAGGGTCAACTATGGCTACACCTTC.

The chain combines TRBV27 with TRBJ1-2, with D perhaps matching TRBD1 (5 bases). Trimming removed 0 bases from V and 4 bases from J, with 9 bases in between. From germline, CDR1 is MNHEY and CDR2 SMNVEV (reference sequence). This CDR3 region has 14 residues. CDR3 in amino acids: CASSLSRGSYGYTF. The CDR3, as DNA: TGTGCCAGCAGTTTATCGCGGGGCAGCTATGGCTACACCTTC.